What follows describes a single T cell receptor beta chain. The antigen remains unidentified. These data belong to a study of cytomegalovirus exposure and HLA in healthy donors. Study-wide points: The tendency of first-cohort TCR clusters to co-occur in the approximately 120 validation repertoires was identified by a subsequent analysis.

Germline CDR1 is MNHNY and CDR2 is SVGAGI (reference sequence). This CDR3 spans 15 amino acids. Trimming took off 6 bases at V and 1 base at J, with 15 bases between the two ends. Clones were read by immunoSEQ multiplex PCR, and TCRdb kept only the in-frame ones, dropping some. The sample carries approximately 230,000 clones, about 88% recorded once. The chain joins TRBV6-6 to TRBJ1-1; D possibly corresponds to TRBD1 (6 bases). Sequences were obtained from PBMCs. This sequence was found in a man younger than 30 in good health and CMV-seropositive. The CDR3, as DNA: TGTGCCAGCAGAACAGCCGGGACAACGAACACTGAAGCTTTCTTT. Its translation: CASRTAGTTNTEAFF.